The 30 T cell receptor beta chains below all came from one sample that was sequenced in a study of T cell responses to AZD1222 COVID-19 vaccine (dated by TCRdb to 2020 to 2023). Library construction relied on the immunoSEQ multiplex PCR assay. TCRdb re-hosts the immuneACCESS table, in-frame sequences only. Its copies lack some clones; in the studies checked, an unresolved V gene accounts for under half of them, and the cause for the rest is not known. The table for this sample lists 150,000 to 200,000 clones; 85% to 95% of them were counted only once. The top ten constitute approximately 1.4% of the sample. Reading the label with the study, this specimen's time point is: baseline before first vaccination. The sample was peripheral blood, taken on day 0 of AZD1222 vaccination. These receptors originate from an adult in good health.

The V and J genes are TRBV7-2 and TRBJ2-1, with D perhaps matching TRBD2 (6 bases). Trimming removed 2 bases from V and 7 bases from J, with 9 bases in between. Germline V gives CDR1 SGHTA, CDR2 FQGNSA. The CDR3 has 13 amino acids. CDR3 coding DNA: TGTGCCAGCAGCTTACCGGAGGGGAATGAGCAGTTCTTC. Translated, it gives CASSLPEGNEQFF.

This chain links TRBV6-5 with TRBJ1-2; possible D gene TRBD1, 6 bases. Germline V gene sequence: CDR1 MNHEY, CDR2 SVGAGI. The CDR3 totals 12 residues. The germline V and J ends were trimmed by 10 bases and 8 bases, with 17 bases remaining between them. CDR3: CATSAGVAGYTF. The CDR3 nucleotides read TGTGCCACCTCTGCAGGGGTCGCGGGCTACACCTTC.

The chain employs TRBV30 and TRBJ1-2; maybe TRBD1 (5 bases). Germline V lookup: CDR1 GTSNPN, CDR2 SVGIG (reference sequence). Trimming cost V 2 bases and J 2 bases, with 9 bases left between them. The length of the CDR3 is 13 residues. CDR3 protein: CAWSRGENYGYTF. CDR3 in DNA: TGTGCCTGGAGTAGAGGGGAGAACTATGGCTACACCTTC. Supplemented by reference TRBV30 and TRBJ1-2, the full variable domain reads SQTIHQWPATLVQPVGSPLSLECTVEGTSNPNLYWYRQAAGRGLQLLFYSVGIGQISSEVPQNLSASRPQDRQFILSSKKLLLSDSGFYLCAWSRGENYGYTFGSGTRLTVV.

This clone was recorded a few times. The CDR3 DNA follows: TGTGCCAGCAGACCGGGACAGGGTCTCTATGGCTACACCTTC. Its protein product is CASRPGQGLYGYTF. The rearrangement uses TRBV2 and TRBJ1-2, with TRBD1 matching over 9 bases. Trimming at V came to 6 bases and at J to 4 bases, leaving 6 bases not matched to a gene. From germline, CDR1 is SNHLY and CDR2 FYNNEI. The CDR3 sequence is 14 residues long.

V and J are TRBV5-1 and TRBJ2-2, with 7 nucleotides matching TRBD2. V was clipped by 0 bases and J by 5 bases; unmatched bases: 1. This CDR3 has 14 amino acids. CDR1 SGHRS and CDR2 YFSETQ come from the germline V gene. CDR3 amino acids: CASSLAGGTGELFF. CDR3 nucleotide sequence: TGCGCCAGCAGCTTGGCCGGGGGGACCGGGGAGCTGTTTTTT.

This chain joins TRBV30 and TRBJ2-2; no reliable D call. Germline V gene data show CDR1 as GTSNPN and CDR2 as SVGIG (reference sequence). V was cut by 0 bases and J by 5 bases, with 13 bases left in between. This CDR3 has 15 amino acids. CDR3 in DNA: TGTGCCTGGAGTGTACGTTTGGGGTGGACCGGGGAGCTGTTTTTT. This gives the protein CAWSVRLGWTGELFF.

The chain couples TRBV7-2 to TRBJ2-2; 9 bases fit TRBD1. Germline CDR1 and CDR2: SGHTA and FQGNSA. The CDR3 covers 15 residues. The V segment lost 5 bases and the J segment 9 bases; nucleotides outside the gene matches: 10. The CDR3 reads CASSPPQGADWELFF. CDR3 nucleotides: TGTGCCAGCAGCCCCCCACAGGGGGCGGATTGGGAGCTGTTTTTT.

J is TRBJ2-5 and V is TRBV28; D gene unclear. The V gene lost 7 bases and the J gene lost 6 bases, with 12 bases spanning the gap. Germline V lookup: CDR1 MDHEN, CDR2 SYDVKM. CDR3 size: 12 residues. CDR3 residues: CASTRWGKTQYF. The CDR3 DNA is TGTGCCAGCACTAGGTGGGGAAAGACCCAGTACTTC.

V and J are TRBV11-2 and TRBJ2-7; 9 nucleotides line up with TRBD1. Germline V lookup: CDR1 SGHAT, CDR2 FQNNGV. The CDR3 is made up of 14 amino acids. Trimming removed 3 bases from V and 2 bases from J; junction bases left unmatched: 2. CDR3 amino acids: CASSFGTGTYEQYF. Written as DNA, the CDR3 is TGTGCCAGCAGCTTTGGGACAGGGACCTACGAGCAGTACTTC.

The rearrangement uses TRBV18 and TRBJ2-3; D gene unclear. From germline, CDR1 is KGHSH and CDR2 LQKENI. The V end lost 3 bases, the J end lost 1 base, and 11 bases lay between the germline ends. CDR3 size: 15 residues. The CDR3 region is CASSPPGYGTDTQYF. The CDR3 DNA reads as TGTGCCAGCTCACCGCCCGGCTATGGCACAGATACGCAGTATTTT.

The chain joins TRBV2 to TRBJ2-7, with TRBD2 as a possible D gene (6 bases). The CDR3 totals 17 residues. Trimming stripped 5 bases from V and 5 bases from J, with 25 bases between. Germline CDR1 SNHLY, CDR2 FYNNEI. The CDR3 region has the DNA TGTGCCAGCAGTCCTGAGGCGTCCCTAGCGCTCGTAGACGAGCAGTACTTC. It codes for CASSPEASLALVDEQYF.

The chain recombines TRBV5-1 with TRBJ2-3; D is uncertain. Germline CDR1 SGHRS, CDR2 YFSETQ. The CDR3 runs 13 residues. Deletions cut 1 base from V and 5 bases from J, with 8 bases between. In nucleotides, the CDR3 is TGCGCCAGCAGCTTGTACCCAAGAGATACGCAGTATTTT. Protein: CASSLYPRDTQYF.

The chain has TRBV30 and TRBJ1-2; the D gene is possibly TRBD1 (6 bases). This CDR3 is 13 amino acids long. Germline values: CDR1 GTSNPN, CDR2 SVGIG (reference sequence). Between the trimmed V and J ends, which lost 3 bases and 7 bases, there was a span of 15 bases. The DNA of the CDR3 is TGTGCCTGGAGGTGGGGGGGGGCCCTTGGCTACACCTTC. Translating it yields CAWRWGGALGYTF.

V and J are TRBV3-1 (or the pseudogene TRBV3-2) and TRBJ1-4; the D is unclear. The germline CDR1 and CDR2 sequences are LGHDT and YNNKEL (reference sequence). CDR3 length equals 15 residues. V was clipped by 0 bases and J by 7 bases, with 12 bases between them. CDR3 DNA: TGTGCCAGCAGCCAAGATCCACTTATCGGTGAAAAACTGTTTTTT. Amino acids: CASSQDPLIGEKLFF.

The V gene is TRBV7-6, the J gene TRBJ2-7; a weak D match, TRBD1 (5 bases). Germline CDR1 and CDR2: SGHVS and FNYEAQ. V was shortened by 5 bases and J by 9 bases, with 11 bases between the two germline ends. The CDR3 covers 11 residues. CDR3 nucleotides: TGTGCCAGCAGCCCCCTTGGGGCGCAGTACTTC. Encoded protein: CASSPLGAQYF.

V and J are TRBV27 and TRBJ1-1; TRBD1 agrees at 7 bases. Germline loops: CDR1 MNHEY, CDR2 SMNVEV (reference sequence). Trimming at V came to 6 bases and at J to 3 bases, leaving 4 bases not matched to a gene. CDR3 length: 13 amino acids. CDR3 residues: CASRTGWDTEAFF. CDR3 nucleotide sequence: TGTGCCAGCAGGACAGGGTGGGACACTGAAGCTTTCTTT.

CDR3 amino acids: CASSRTGYTEAFF. The CDR3 DNA is TGCGCCAGCAGCCGGACAGGATACACTGAAGCTTTCTTT. The chain uses TRBV4-1 and TRBJ1-1; 7 bases line up with TRBD1. Germline V lookup: CDR1 MGHRA, CDR2 YSYEKL. J lost 3 bases, V lost 4 bases, and 2 bases had no gene match. This CDR3 is 13 amino acids long.

The CDR3, as DNA: TGTGCCAGCACCCCGGTAATGGGAACTGGTATCGACGAGCAGTACTTC. It specifies CASTPVMGTGIDEQYF. The chain recombines TRBV27 with TRBJ2-7; D gene unclear. This CDR3 is 16 amino acids long. Germline values: CDR1 MNHEY, CDR2 SMNVEV (reference sequence). V was shortened by 7 bases and J by 5 bases, with 24 bases between the two germline ends.

This clone was observed a few times. The chain combines TRBV6-1 with TRBJ2-3, with TRBD1 matching 8 bases. CDR1 MNHNS and CDR2 SASEGT come from the germline V gene. Trimming cost V 5 bases and J 2 bases; bases outside gene matches: 6. The CDR3 is 15 amino acids. The CDR3: CASSSGGYFTDTQYF. DNA of the CDR3: TGTGCCAGCAGTTCAGGGGGCTACTTCACAGATACGCAGTATTTT.

This clone came up a few times. This rearrangement joins TRBV4-3 to TRBJ2-5, with TRBD2 as a possible D gene (6 bases). V was cut by 1 base and J by 1 base, with 19 bases left in between. The V gene's germline CDR1 is LGHNA and CDR2 YSLEER. CDR3 length: 18 amino acids. This CDR3 reads CASSQGESLSSAQETQYF. CDR3 DNA sequence: TGCGCCAGCAGCCAAGGGGAGTCCCTATCTAGCGCCCAAGAGACCCAGTACTTC.

This chain connects TRBV7-2 to TRBJ2-3, with D uncertain. This CDR3 comprises 17 residues. Germline V lookup: CDR1 SGHTA, CDR2 FQGNSA. V lost 2 bases and J 0 bases, leaving 15 bases between the germline ends. The CDR3 protein is CASSLLYGYGSTDTQYF. The CDR3 DNA reads as TGTGCCAGCAGCTTACTTTATGGGTACGGTAGCACAGATACGCAGTATTTT.

The rearrangement links TRBV19 to TRBJ1-1; TRBD1 aligns across 7 bases. This CDR3 comprises 14 residues. Germline V gene lookup returns CDR1 LNHDA and CDR2 SQIVND (reference sequence). V was pared by 7 bases and J by 1 base, with 6 bases of the junction left unmatched. The CDR3 DNA reads TGTGCCAGTACTAAGGGGGCACAGAACACTGAAGCTTTCTTT. Residues: CASTKGAQNTEAFF.

This clone appeared once. The chain links TRBV19 to TRBJ2-7; D not resolved. Trimming removed 10 bases at V and 2 bases at J, with 12 bases between. The CDR3 covers 12 residues. Germline V gene data show CDR1 as LNHDA and CDR2 as SQIVND (reference sequence). CDR3 sequence (DNA): TGTGCCACCAGTCATGACCCCTACGAGCAGTACTTC. Its protein is CATSHDPYEQYF.

V usage is TRBV3-1 (or the pseudogene TRBV3-2) and J usage is TRBJ1-3; D remains ambiguous. The CDR3 runs 14 residues. Trimming pared 1 base from V and 2 bases from J, leaving 6 bases between. Germline V gene data show CDR1 as LGHDT and CDR2 as YNNKEL (reference sequence). The CDR3 reads CASSQVRTGNTIYF. The CDR3 DNA reads TGTGCCAGCAGCCAAGTGAGAACTGGAAACACCATATATTTT.

As to this clone: Distinct nucleotide sequences in the sample also encode this CDR3. This rearrangement joins TRBV6-1 to TRBJ1-5; the D is unclear. V was clipped by 2 bases and J by 2 bases, with 4 bases between them. This CDR3 spans 13 amino acids. In germline, CDR1 is MNHNS, CDR2 SASEGT. DNA for the CDR3: TGTGCCAGCAGTGAACGTGGCAATCAGCCCCAGCATTTT. This sequence encodes CASSERGNQPQHF.

V usage is TRBV11-3 and J usage is TRBJ1-6; D unresolved. Germline-derived CDR1 and CDR2 are SGHNT and YENEEA. V was trimmed by 5 bases and J by 7 bases, leaving 9 bases between them. The CDR3 runs to 13 residues. The CDR3 sequence is CASSQTLNSPLHF. CDR3 bases: TGTGCCAGCAGCCAGACCCTGAATTCACCCCTCCACTTT. The full variable domain, in which reference TRBV11-3 and TRBJ1-6 provide the parts outside the CDR3, is EAGVVQSPRYKIIEKKQPVAFWCNPISGHNTLYWYLQNLGQGPELLIRYENEEAVDDSQLPKDRFSAERLKGVDSTLKIQPAELGDSAVYLCASSQTLNSPLHFGNGTRLTVT.

The chain uses TRBV6-6 and TRBJ2-5; 9 bases map to TRBD1. Germline values: CDR1 MNHNY, CDR2 SVGAGI (reference sequence). The V and J ends lost 5 bases and 5 bases, in that order; junction bases with no gene match: 6. The CDR3 sequence is 14 residues long. The DNA of the CDR3 is TGTGCCAGCAGTCAGAACAGGGGGCGGGAGACCCAGTACTTC. Translated, it gives CASSQNRGRETQYF.

The chain carries TRBV6-5 and TRBJ1-2; 7 nucleotides match TRBD1. Germline V gene data show CDR1 as MNHEY and CDR2 as SVGAGI. The CDR3 is 15 amino acids. Losses at the gene ends were 7 bases for V and 4 bases for J; bases not matched to a gene: 12. DNA of the CDR3: TGTGCCAGCAACACCCAGCCGGGACAGCCCTATGGCTACACCTTC. This codes for CASNTQPGQPYGYTF.

The gene calls are TRBV7-9 and TRBJ2-1; the match to TRBD1 covers 8 bases. The CDR3 is made up of 15 amino acids. The V and J ends lost 4 bases and 2 bases, in that order; junction bases with no gene match: 4. CDR1 and CDR2 from the germline V gene are SEHNR and FQNEAQ (reference sequence). The CDR3 region has the DNA TGTGCCAGCAGCTCAGGGGGACAGGCCTACAATGAGCAGTTCTTC. Translated, it gives CASSSGGQAYNEQFF.

The chain carries TRBV6-5 and TRBJ1-1; D is unresolved. Germline V CDR1 and CDR2: MNHEY, SVGAGI. The CDR3 has 15 residues. The ends were cut back, 0 bases at V and 0 bases at J, with 8 bases in the middle. As DNA, the CDR3 is TGTGCCAGCAGTTACTCTAGGGCCATGAACACTGAAGCTTTCTTT. Translating gives CASSYSRAMNTEAFF.